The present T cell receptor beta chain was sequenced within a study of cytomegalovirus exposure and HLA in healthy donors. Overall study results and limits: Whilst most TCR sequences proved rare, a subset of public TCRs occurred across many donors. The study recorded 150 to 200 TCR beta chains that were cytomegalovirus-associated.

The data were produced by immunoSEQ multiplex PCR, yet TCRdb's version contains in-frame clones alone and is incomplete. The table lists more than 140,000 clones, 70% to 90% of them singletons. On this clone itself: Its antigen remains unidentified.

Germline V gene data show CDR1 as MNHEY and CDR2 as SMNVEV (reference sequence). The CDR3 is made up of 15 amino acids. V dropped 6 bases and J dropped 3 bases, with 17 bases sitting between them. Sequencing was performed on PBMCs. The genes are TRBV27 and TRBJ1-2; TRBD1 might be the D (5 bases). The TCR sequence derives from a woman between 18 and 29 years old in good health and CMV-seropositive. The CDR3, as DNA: TGTGCCAGCAGACCAACCAGGGTATTAGACTATGGCTACACCTTC. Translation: CASRPTRVLDYGYTF.